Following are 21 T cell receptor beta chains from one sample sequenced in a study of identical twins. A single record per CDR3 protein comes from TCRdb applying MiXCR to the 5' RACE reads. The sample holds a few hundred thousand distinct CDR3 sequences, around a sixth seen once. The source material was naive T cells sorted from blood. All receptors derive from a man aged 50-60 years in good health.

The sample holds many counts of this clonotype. CDR3 DNA: TGCGCCAGCAGCTCCGGACAGGGGCTGGGAGATACGCAGTATTTT. Amino acids: CASSSGQGLGDTQYF. The chain links TRBV5-1 to TRBJ2-3, with TRBD1 identical over 9 bases. The CDR3 length is 15 residues. Germline CDR1 reads SGHRS; CDR2 reads YFSETQ. The V and J ends lost 3 bases and 5 bases, in that order; junction bases with no gene match: 7.

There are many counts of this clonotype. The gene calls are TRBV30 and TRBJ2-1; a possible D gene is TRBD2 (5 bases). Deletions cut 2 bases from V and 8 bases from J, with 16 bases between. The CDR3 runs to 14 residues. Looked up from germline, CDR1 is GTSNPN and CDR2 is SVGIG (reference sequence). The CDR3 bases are TGTGCCTGGAGTTTGTCTAGCCGAACCGATGAGCAGTTCTTC. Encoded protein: CAWSLSSRTDEQFF.

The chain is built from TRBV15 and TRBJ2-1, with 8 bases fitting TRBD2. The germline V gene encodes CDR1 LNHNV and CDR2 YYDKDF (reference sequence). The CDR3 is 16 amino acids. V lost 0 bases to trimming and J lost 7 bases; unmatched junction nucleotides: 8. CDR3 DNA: TGTGCCACCAGCAGAGATCCCTTGACTAGCGCGAATGAGCAGTTCTTC. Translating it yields CATSRDPLTSANEQFF.

CDR3 protein: CASSPISRGLNSPLHF. DNA of the CDR3: TGTGCCAGCAGCCCGATCTCCAGGGGGCTTAATTCACCCCTCCACTTT. The V and J genes are TRBV7-2 and TRBJ1-6, with 8 bases aligning to TRBD1. Trimming took 5 bases from V and 6 from J; bases not matched to a gene: 9. The length of the CDR3 is 16 residues. CDR1 and CDR2 (germline): SGHTA, FQGNSA.

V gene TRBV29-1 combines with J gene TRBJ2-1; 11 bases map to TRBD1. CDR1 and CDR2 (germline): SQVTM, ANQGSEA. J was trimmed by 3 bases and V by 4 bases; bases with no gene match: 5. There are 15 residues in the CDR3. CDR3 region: CSVGSGTGGYNEQFF. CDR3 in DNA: TGCAGCGTTGGGTCAGGGACAGGGGGCTACAATGAGCAGTTCTTC.

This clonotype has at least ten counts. In DNA, the CDR3 is TGCAGTGCTAGGGAACCGGGACAGGGGAATTCACCCCTCCACTTT. This codes for CSAREPGQGNSPLHF. The V and J genes are TRBV20-1 and TRBJ1-6, with TRBD1 identical over 10 bases. Germline lookup yields CDR1 DFQATT and CDR2 SNEGSKA (reference sequence). With 3 bases clipped from V and 7 bases from J, the junction kept 6 bases outside the gene matches. CDR3 length equals 15 residues.

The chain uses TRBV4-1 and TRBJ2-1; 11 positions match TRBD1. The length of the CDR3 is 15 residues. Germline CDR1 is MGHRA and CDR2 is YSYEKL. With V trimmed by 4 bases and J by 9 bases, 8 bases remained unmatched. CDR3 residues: CASSLGQGDFSEQFF. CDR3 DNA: TGCGCCAGCAGCCTGGGACAGGGGGATTTCAGTGAGCAGTTCTTC.

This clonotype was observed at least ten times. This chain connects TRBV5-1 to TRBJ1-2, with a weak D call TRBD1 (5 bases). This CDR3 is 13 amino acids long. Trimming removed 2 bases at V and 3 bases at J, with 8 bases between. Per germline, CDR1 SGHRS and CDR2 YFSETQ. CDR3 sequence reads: CASSFGGDYGYTF. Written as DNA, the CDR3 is TGCGCCAGCAGCTTTGGGGGAGACTATGGCTACACCTTC. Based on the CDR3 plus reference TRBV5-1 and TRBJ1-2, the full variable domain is KAGVTQTPRYLIKTRGQQVTLSCSPISGHRSVSWYQQTPGQGLQFLFEYFSETQRNKGNFPGRFSGRQFSNSRSEMNVSTLELGDSALYLCASSFGGDYGYTFGSGTRLTVV.

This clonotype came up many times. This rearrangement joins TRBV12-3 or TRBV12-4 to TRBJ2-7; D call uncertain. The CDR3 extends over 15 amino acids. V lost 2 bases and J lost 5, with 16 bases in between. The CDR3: CASSLLAASYDEQYF. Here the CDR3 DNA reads TGTGCCAGCAGTTTACTCGCAGCCTCCTACGACGAGCAGTACTTC.

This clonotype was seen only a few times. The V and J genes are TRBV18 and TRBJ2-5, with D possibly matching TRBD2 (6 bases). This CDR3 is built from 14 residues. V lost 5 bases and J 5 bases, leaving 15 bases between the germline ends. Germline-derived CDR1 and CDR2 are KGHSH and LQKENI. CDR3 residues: CASSSRQAGETQYF. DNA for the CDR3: TGTGCCAGCTCATCACGTCAAGCGGGTGAGACCCAGTACTTC.

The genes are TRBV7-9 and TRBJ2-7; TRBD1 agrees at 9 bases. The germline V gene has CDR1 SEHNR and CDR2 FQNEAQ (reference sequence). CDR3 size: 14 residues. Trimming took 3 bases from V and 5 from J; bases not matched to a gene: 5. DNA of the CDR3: TGTGCCAGCAGCTTTCAACAGGGGGCAAACGAGCAGTACTTC. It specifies CASSFQQGANEQYF.

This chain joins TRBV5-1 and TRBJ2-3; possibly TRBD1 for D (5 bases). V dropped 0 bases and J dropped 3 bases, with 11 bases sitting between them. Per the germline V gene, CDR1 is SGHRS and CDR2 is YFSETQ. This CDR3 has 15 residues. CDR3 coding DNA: TGCGCCAGCAGCTTGGGGCAGGGCCATACAGATACGCAGTATTTT. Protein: CASSLGQGHTDTQYF.

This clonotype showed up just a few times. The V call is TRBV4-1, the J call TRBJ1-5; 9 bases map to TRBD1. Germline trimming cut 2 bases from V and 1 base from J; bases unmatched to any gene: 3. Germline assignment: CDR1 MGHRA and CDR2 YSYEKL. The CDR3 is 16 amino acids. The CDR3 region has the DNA TGCGCCAGCAGCCAAACCGGGACAGGGAGCAATCAGCCCCAGCATTTT. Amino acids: CASSQTGTGSNQPQHF.

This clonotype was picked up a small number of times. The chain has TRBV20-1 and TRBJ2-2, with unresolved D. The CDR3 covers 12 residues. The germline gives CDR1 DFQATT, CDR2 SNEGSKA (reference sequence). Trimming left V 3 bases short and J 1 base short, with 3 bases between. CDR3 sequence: CSASGNTGELFF. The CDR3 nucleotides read TGCAGTGCTAGCGGGAACACCGGGGAGCTGTTTTTT.

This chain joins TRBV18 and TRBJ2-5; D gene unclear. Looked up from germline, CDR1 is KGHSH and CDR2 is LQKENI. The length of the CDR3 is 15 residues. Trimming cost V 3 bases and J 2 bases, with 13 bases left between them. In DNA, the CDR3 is TGTGCCAGCTCACCCTCCTTTCGCAGACAAGAGACCCAGTACTTC. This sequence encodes CASSPSFRRQETQYF.

The CDR3 sequence: CASSRNRVRIDTQYF. The CDR3, as DNA: TGTGCCAGCAGCCGCAACAGGGTGCGTATTGATACGCAGTATTTT. V and J are TRBV7-2 and TRBJ2-3; the D gene is possibly TRBD1 (6 bases). V was pared by 5 bases and J by 6 bases, with 18 bases between. The CDR3 extends over 15 amino acids. Germline CDR1 is SGHTA and CDR2 is FQGNSA.

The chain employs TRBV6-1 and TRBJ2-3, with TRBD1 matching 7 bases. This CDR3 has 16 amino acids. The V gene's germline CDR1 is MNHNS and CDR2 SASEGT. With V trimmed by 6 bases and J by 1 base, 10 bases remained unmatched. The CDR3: CASRQLTGTGTDTQYF. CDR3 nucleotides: TGTGCCAGCAGACAACTGACAGGGACAGGCACAGATACGCAGTATTTT.

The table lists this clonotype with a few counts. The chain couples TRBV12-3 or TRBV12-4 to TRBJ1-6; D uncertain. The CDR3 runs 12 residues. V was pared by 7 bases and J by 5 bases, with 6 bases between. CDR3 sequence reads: CASTLNNSPLHF. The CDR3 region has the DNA TGTGCCAGCACCCTTAATAATTCACCCCTCCACTTT.

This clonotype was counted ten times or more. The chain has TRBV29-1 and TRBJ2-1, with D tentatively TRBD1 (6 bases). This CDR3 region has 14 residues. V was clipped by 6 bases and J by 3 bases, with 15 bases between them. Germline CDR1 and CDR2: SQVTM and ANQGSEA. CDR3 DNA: TGCAGCGTATGGGGCAGGGGCGTCTACAATGAGCAGTTCTTC. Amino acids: CSVWGRGVYNEQFF.

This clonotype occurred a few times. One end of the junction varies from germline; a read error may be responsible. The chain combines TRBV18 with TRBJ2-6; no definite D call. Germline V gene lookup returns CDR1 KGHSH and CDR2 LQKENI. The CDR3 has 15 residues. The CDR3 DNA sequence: TGTGCCAGCGCACCACTTACCTCTGGGGCCAACGTCCTGACTTTC. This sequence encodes CASAPLTSGANVLTF. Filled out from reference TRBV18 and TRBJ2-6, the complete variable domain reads NAGVMQNPRHLVRRRGQEARLRCSPMKGHSHVYWYRQLPEEGLKFMVYLQKENIIDESGMPKERFSAEFPKEGPSILRIQQVVRGDSAAYFCASAPLTSGANVLTFGAGSRLTVL.

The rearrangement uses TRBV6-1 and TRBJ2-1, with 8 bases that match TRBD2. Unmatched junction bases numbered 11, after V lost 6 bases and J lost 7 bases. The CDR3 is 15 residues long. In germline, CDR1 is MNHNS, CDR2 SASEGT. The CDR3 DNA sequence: TGTGCCAGCAGCCTGGGGGGACTAGAGAAAAATGAGCAGTTCTTC. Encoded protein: CASSLGGLEKNEQFF.